The entry below describes one T cell receptor beta chain. V lost 2 bases to trimming and J lost 11 bases, with 11 bases between them. The CDR3 spans 12 residues. Germline V gene data show CDR1 as MRHNA and CDR2 as SNTAGT. This sample is drawn from a study of blood T cell repertoires in COVID-19. Turning to the study itself: Material from acute and convalescent COVID-19 was sourced from the United States, Italy and Spain. Sources were T cells, B-cell-depleted T cells, or PBMCs; the material itself was cDNA or gDNA.

Original analysis: Amplified reference gene primers provided the basis for estimating nucleated cell counts. This table comes from immunoSEQ multiplex PCR, and its TCRdb copy is limited to in-frame clones, with some not included. The V and J calls and clone size are taken from that table; D and trimming were inferred from the DNA. Of more than 250,000 clones listed, around 87% are singletons. Sample: peripheral blood. This sequence originates from a woman in her twenties or thirties who had recovered from COVID-19. The chain employs TRBV6-4 and TRBJ2-3, with D perhaps matching TRBD1 (5 bases). CDR3 in DNA: TGTGCCAGCAGTGACATTAGGGGTGAGCAGTATTTT. Amino acid sequence: CASSDIRGEQYF.